What follows is one TCR beta chain and its context. Its recognized antigen is unknown. No base qualities exist here, and no much larger clone lies one base off it. Reading from cysteine to phenylalanine, the CDR3 counts 13 amino acids. Of all the DNA, just the CDR3 is kept, 39 bases in frame from base 1. The germline ends are 12 bases apart after V is trimmed by 6 bases and J by 6 bases. As encoded in the germline V gene, CDR1 is MDHEN while CDR2 is SYDVKM. The library was generated by the immunoSEQ multiplex PCR assay. For the multiplex PCR, a mixture combining 60 forward primers for TCR Vbeta segments and 13 reverse primers for TCR Jbeta segments was used. Amplification of the CDR3 region of rearranged TCR beta genes was performed with a multiplex PCR assay on genomic DNA. The Illumina HiSeq System was used to sequence the amplified TCR beta libraries as 87-base-pair reads. In the original analysis: In a later analysis, 77 million or so unique TCR beta chains were counted across the roughly 610 repertoires, and approximately 9.9 million of these chains were shared by at least two donors. A nearest-neighbor algorithm error-corrected the raw reads and collapsed the reads into unique sequences, merging closely related sequences to remove PCR and sequencing errors. To assign V, D and J gene segments, CDR3 sequences were aligned to IMGT reference sequences. For a sequence to be retained, a match of at least six nucleotides was required to both a V gene segment and a J gene segment. Rearrangements were classified as productive when the CDR3 lacked stop codons and remained in frame with V and J, and all other rearrangements were classified as non-productive. CDR3 was defined according to IMGT convention as the region running from the second conserved V-encoded cysteine to the conserved J-encoded phenylalanine. In an earlier analysis of around 540 of the donors, sequences lacking an unambiguous match to a single V gene segment were excluded. An earlier analysis of some 500 of the donors classified V segments as functional when productive rearrangements were above 56.7% and as segregating when the standard deviation between donors was above 5%. To diagnose cytomegalovirus status from the catalog of TCR beta chain sequences, a statistical classification framework was built. In a later analysis, V and J genes were assigned by comparing TCR nucleotide sequences against IMGT/GENE-DB human TR gene sequences. A later analysis assigned CDR3 sequences and most-parsimonious VDJ recombination scenarios with the TCRdist pipeline. In a later analysis, each TCR beta chain was defined by its CDR3 amino acid sequence together with its V-gene family, and reads lacking a unique V-gene family were excluded. As a way to deal with suspected cross-contamination and a sequencing artifact, a later analysis dropped more than 500 nucleotide sequences that were highly shared and had low generation probability. In a later analysis, a clonal expansion index was calculated for each public chain from normalized within-repertoire ranks of inferred template counts. In a later analysis, generation probabilities were computed using a VDJ recombination model fitted to out-of-frame rearrangements, and the results were checked against IGoR. Hypergeometric tests were used in a later analysis to score TCR-TCR, TCR-HLA and TCR-CMV co-occurrence, with a repertoire-size bias correction applied to the TCR pairs. A later analysis estimated false discovery rates by permuting HLA or CMV assignments 20 times. In a later analysis, co-occurring TCRs were grouped using DBSCAN, and TCRdist sequence similarity was added for clustering within HLA-allele-positive subsets. For co-occurrence clustering, repertoires with fewer than 30,000 or more than 120,000 public chains were excluded, along with five repertoires with anomalous nucleotide sharing. TCRdb stores this immuneACCESS table with in-frame sequences only. Part of the clones is absent; in the studies checked, under half of the shortfall reflects unresolved V genes, and no reason is known for the rest. V and J calls and clone size are those listed in that table; D and trimming were worked out from the DNA. The sample yields 130,000 or so clones; around 70% were counted once. 6.5% to 8% of the sample goes to the ten largest clones.

This specimen comes from a study of cytomegalovirus exposure and HLA in healthy donors (dated by TCRdb to the late 2010s). For context, the study as a whole: In an earlier analysis of roughly 590 of the donors, around 300 Gb of sequence data and 100 million or so unique TCR beta sequences from about 180 million T cells were reported. Using immunosequencing, the study profiled T cell repertoires from roughly 650 subjects and related those repertoires to cytomegalovirus serostatus. The number of donors typed differed by locus, with about 629-630 for A, B, C, DRB1 and DQB1, around 520 for DQA1, about 610 for DPA1, and around 430 for DPB1. In the later analysis, no new phenotypic data were used to find candidate immune exposures; instead, reliance was placed on TCR beta sequences and their occurrence across donors. Several DR-DQ haplotypes were treated as single units for association and clustering because of strong linkage in the cohort. Besides the first cohort of 550 to 750 subjects, a separate validation cohort made up of roughly 120 different subjects was used. The study aimed to test whether signatures of past pathogen exposure could be identified by cataloging public T cell receptors. Donor age, sex, ethnicity and CMV serostatus were collected together with the repertoire data. To predict cytomegalovirus infection status, the study brought together high-throughput TCR immunosequencing, statistical association of individual TCRs with disease status, and machine learning. Among the 398 genotyped donors, about 85% belonged to the genetic ancestry cluster associated with self-reported Caucasian donors. Approximately 300 gigabases of sequencing data and around 88 million unique TCR sequences made up an early release that covered around 640 HLA-typed donors. An earlier analysis of approximately 630 of the donors applied high-throughput TCR beta sequencing to assess whether each TCR beta V gene segment acted as functional or pseudogenic. Both class I and class II loci were covered by HLA typing, at four-digit resolution. All discovery cohort repertoires had been generated using a single sequencing platform. On average, approximately 250,000 unique TCR beta nucleotide sequences were sequenced per donor among a few hundred genotyped donors of the cohort, with roughly 19% of those sequences being non-productive. A later genetic analysis used genome-wide SNP genotypes for about three fifths of the roughly 700 donors, treating that subset as a discovery cohort. In a later analysis, previously published TCR beta repertoires from fewer than 750 donors were re-analyzed and high-resolution HLA genotyping was added so that TCR occurrence patterns could be studied.

General conclusions and limits of the study: Strong co-occurrence of HLA alleles, especially DR and DQ, made assigning TCR associations to individual alleles difficult. A further reported finding was that TCR beta sequences accurately predicted the HLA-A and HLA-B alleles for most subjects in the first cohort. In this cohort, only TCR beta chains were sequenced, and detectable features were limited by the absence of alpha or paired-chain data. Roughly uniform sequencing depth across donors was assumed in presence/absence analyses, although this assumption may not hold. Because HLA typing was unavailable for some donors at each locus, only the typed subset was used in association tests. In both the original and validation cohorts, the classifier was reported to diagnose cytomegalovirus status with high specificity and sensitivity. Most TCR sequences were observed very rarely across donors, whereas some public TCRs were present in many individuals. Compared with equally common non-associated chains, HLA-associated TCR beta chains in a later analysis were more clonally expanded and had lower generation probabilities. Specific HLA alleles were associated with 16,951 TCR beta sequences at a false discovery rate of 0.05 in a later analysis. A few of the identified cytomegalovirus-associated TCR beta chains were confirmed in vitro to be specific for cytomegalovirus antigens. A group of highly shared sequence variants was considered likely to be a technical artifact of the sequencing pipeline. An association between a missense DCLRE1C variant and V-gene and J-gene trimming of TCR beta chains was found in a later genetic analysis and replicated in an independent cohort. The study listed 150 to 200 TCR beta chains as associated with cytomegalovirus. Linkage disequilibrium might explain the correlated functional status among segregating V segments, but an unknown experimental factor could not be excluded. A later genetic analysis reported fewer N-insertions in productive TCRs among donors in an Asian-associated ancestry cluster than the roughly 620-donor mean. Broadly in line with IMGT annotations, most TCR beta V segments showed up in productive rearrangements about 87% or about 30% of the time in an earlier analysis of 587 of the donors. A later analysis found that TCR association rates varied across HLA loci, with DRB1 alleles showing the most associated TCRs and HLA-C alleles the fewest. A later analysis found that most CMV-associated TCR beta chains appeared HLA-restricted, with HLA associations seemingly driven largely by CMV exposure. According to a later analysis, parvovirus B19, influenza, CMV and Epstein-Barr virus appeared linked to several top co-occurrence clusters. Immune exposure information for the cohort was limited to CMV serostatus. Some IMGT-functional V segments, including TRBV6-2 and TRBV6-3, could not be distinguished by the 87-base-pair reads and were therefore excluded. The earlier analysis of 587 of the donors excluded roughly 16 rarely observed V segments, including chromosome 9 orphons, because counts were too low. It was suggested by the authors that the approach could potentially be generalized to other disease states and immunological phenotypes.

The cohort comprised 710 or so healthy bone marrow donors. All cohort members were sampled while nominally healthy, although unrecorded immune exposures were likely present. The donor tested CMV seropositive and was one of the 289 seropositive cohort members. Every donor gave a peripheral blood sample, and the peripheral blood mononuclear cells from that sample were used for TCR beta sequencing. Genomic DNA was extracted from the blood cell samples with the Qiagen DNeasy Blood Extraction Kit. The chain couples TRBV28 to TRBJ1-5, with no reliable assignment of the D segment. The sequencing sample was made of PBMCs. The TCR was taken from a man aged 35 to 55 in good health and CMV-seropositive. The CDR3 sequence is CASRPSVGQPQHF. The sequenced DNA is TGTGCCAGCAGGCCCTCGGTTGGTCAGCCCCAGCATTTT.